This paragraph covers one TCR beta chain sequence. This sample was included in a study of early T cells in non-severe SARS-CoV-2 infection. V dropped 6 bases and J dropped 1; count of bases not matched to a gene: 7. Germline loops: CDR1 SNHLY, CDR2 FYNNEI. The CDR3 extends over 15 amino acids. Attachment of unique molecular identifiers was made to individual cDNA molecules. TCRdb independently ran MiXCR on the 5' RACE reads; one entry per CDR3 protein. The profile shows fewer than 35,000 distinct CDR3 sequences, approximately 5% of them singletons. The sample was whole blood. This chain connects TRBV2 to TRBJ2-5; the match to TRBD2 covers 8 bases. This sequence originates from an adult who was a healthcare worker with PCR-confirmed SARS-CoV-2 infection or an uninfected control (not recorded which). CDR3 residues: CASSFLTSGQETQYF. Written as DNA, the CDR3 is TGTGCCAGCAGCTTCCTAACTAGCGGCCAAGAGACCCAGTACTTC.